The rows below give T cell receptor beta chains drawn from one sample of a study of T cells in tuberculosis. Assay used: immunoSEQ multiplex PCR; TCRdb lists only in-frame clones, some missing. Of about 36,000 clones listed, about 93% are singletons. Material: PBMCs. These receptors were collected from a donor between 10 and 35 years old with latent tuberculosis or without tuberculosis infection. The CDR3 runs from the conserved cysteine through the conserved F or W. Fields, in order: clone size, V gene, J gene, D gene, CDR3 protein, CDR3 DNA. A D gene is named only where the DNA matches it firmly. Not all rows give a size; the values are once, few, many and, for expanded clones, a class.

>.|TRBV25-1|TRBJ1-2|.
CASSESSNYGYTF
TGTGCCAGCAGTGAATCGTCTAACTATGGCTACACCTTC
>.|TRBV27|TRBJ1-2|.
CASSKDRPPETYYGYTF
TGTGCCAGCAGCAAAGACAGACCACCCGAGACCTACTATGGCTACACCTTC
>few|TRBV6-1|TRBJ1-2|.
CASSASQGSYGYTF
TGTGCCAGCAGTGCATCGCAGGGTTCCTATGGCTACACCTTC
>once|TRBV14|TRBJ2-6|TRBD1
CASSTRQGSPPGANVLTF
TGTGCCAGCAGCACGAGACAGGGATCCCCCCCTGGGGCCAACGTCCTGACTTTC
>.|TRBV2|TRBJ1-1|TRBD1
CASSFDRDAEAFF
TGTGCCAGCAGTTTCGACAGGGACGCTGAAGCTTTCTTT
>.|TRBV27|TRBJ1-6|TRBD1
CASRLQGAYNSPLHF
TGTGCCAGCAGGCTACAGGGGGCTTATAATTCACCCCTCCACTTT
>.|TRBV5-1|TRBJ1-2|TRBD1
CASSYTGGYGYTF
TGCGCCAGCAGTTACACAGGGGGCTATGGCTACACCTTC
>.|TRBV19|TRBJ1-3|.
CASSIGTDSGNTIYF
TGTGCCAGTAGTATAGGGACAGACTCTGGAAACACCATATATTTT
>.|TRBV2|TRBJ2-5|TRBD1
CASSEGTGFPETQYF
TGTGCCAGCAGTGAAGGGACAGGGTTTCCAGAGACCCAGTACTTC
>.|TRBV30|TRBJ1-5|.
CAWGAGGEQPQHF
TGTGCCTGGGGGGCTGGGGGGGAGCAGCCCCAGCATTTT
>.|TRBV7-2|TRBJ1-6|TRBD1
CASSIMGTGGDSPLHF
TGTGCCAGCAGCATTATGGGAACAGGGGGCGATTCACCCCTCCACTTT
>.|TRBV19|TRBJ1-1|.
CASSTGTQTLSGAEAFF
TGTGCCAGTAGTACCGGAACCCAGACACTCAGTGGCGCTGAAGCTTTCTTT
>.|TRBV7-8|TRBJ1-2|.
CASRGTDVYGYTF
TGTGCCAGCAGAGGAACAGATGTCTATGGCTACACCTTC
>.|TRBV5-5|TRBJ2-5|.
CASSLKGGGTLKGQETQYF
TGTGCCAGCAGCTTGAAAGGGGGTGGCACACTAAAAGGCCAAGAGACCCAGTACTTC